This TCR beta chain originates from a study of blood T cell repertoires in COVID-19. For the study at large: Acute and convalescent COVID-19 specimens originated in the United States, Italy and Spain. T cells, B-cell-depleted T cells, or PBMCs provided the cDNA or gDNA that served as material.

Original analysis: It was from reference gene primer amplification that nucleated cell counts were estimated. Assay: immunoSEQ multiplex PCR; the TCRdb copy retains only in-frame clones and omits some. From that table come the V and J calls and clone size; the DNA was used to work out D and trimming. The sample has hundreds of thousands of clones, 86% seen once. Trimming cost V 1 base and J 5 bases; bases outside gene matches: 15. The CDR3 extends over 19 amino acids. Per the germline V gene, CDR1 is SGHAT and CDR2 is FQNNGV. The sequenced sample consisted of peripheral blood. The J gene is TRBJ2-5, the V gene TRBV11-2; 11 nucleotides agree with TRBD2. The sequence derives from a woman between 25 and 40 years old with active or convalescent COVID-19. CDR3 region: CASSLVFLGTSGGGETQYF. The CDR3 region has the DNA TGTGCCAGCAGCTTAGTCTTTCTGGGGACTAGCGGAGGGGGGGAGACCCAGTACTTC.